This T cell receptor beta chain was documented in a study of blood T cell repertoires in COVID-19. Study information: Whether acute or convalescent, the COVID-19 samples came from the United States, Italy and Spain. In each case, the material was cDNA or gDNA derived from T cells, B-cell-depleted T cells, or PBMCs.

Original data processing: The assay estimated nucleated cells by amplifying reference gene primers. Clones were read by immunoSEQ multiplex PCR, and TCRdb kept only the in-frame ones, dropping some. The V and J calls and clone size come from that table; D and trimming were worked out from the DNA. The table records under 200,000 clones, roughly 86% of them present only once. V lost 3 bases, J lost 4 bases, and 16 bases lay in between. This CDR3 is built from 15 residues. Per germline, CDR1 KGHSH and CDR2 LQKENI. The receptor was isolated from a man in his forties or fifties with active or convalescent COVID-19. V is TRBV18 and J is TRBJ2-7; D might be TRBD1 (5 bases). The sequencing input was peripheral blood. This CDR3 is CASSPSGQFFYEQYF. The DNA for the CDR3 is TGTGCCAGCTCACCCTCTGGACAATTCTTTTACGAGCAGTACTTC.